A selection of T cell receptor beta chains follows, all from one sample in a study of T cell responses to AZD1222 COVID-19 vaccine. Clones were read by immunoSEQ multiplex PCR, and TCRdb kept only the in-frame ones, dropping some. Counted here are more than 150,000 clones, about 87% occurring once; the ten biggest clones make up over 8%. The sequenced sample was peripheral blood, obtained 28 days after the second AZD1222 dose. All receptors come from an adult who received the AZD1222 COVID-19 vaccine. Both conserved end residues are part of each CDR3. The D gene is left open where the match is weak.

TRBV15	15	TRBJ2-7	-	TGTGCCACCAGCCGTGCAGGTACCCAGTCCTACGAGCAGTACTTC	CATSRAGTQSYEQYF
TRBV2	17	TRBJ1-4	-	TGTGCCAGCAGTTCCCAGGGGAATATGATTCGGAATGAAAAACTGTTTTTT	CASSSQGNMIRNEKLFF
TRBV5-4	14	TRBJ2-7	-	TGTGCCAGCAGCTCGGGACTGCTAACCTACGAGCAGTACTTC	CASSSGLLTYEQYF
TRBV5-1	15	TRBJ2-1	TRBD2	TGCGCCAGCAGTCCTAGCGGGAGTGGATACAATGAGCAGTTCTTC	CASSPSGSGYNEQFF
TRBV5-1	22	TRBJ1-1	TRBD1	TGCGCCAGCAGCTTGGGTCTCTACCCGGGAGGCGGGACAGGGGTCCAGTACACTGAAGCTTTCTTT	CASSLGLYPGGGTGVQYTEAFF
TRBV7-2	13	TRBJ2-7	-	TGTGCCAGCAGCTTCGGCTCATATTACGAGCAGTACTTC	CASSFGSYYEQYF
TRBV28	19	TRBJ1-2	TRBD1	TGTGCCAGCAGGATCCCAACCGGGACAGGGAAAGATGTTAACTATGGCTACACCTTC	CASRIPTGTGKDVNYGYTF
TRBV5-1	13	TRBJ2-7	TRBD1	TGCGCCAGCAACAAGGGACAGGGGGACGAGCAGTACTTC	CASNKGQGDEQYF
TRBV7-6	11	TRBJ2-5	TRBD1	TGTGCCAGCAGCGCCCGGGACAGGAAGTACTTC	CASSARDRKYF
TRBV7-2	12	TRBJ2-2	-	TGTGCCAGCAGCTTATACACCGGGGAGCTGTTTTTT	CASSLYTGELFF
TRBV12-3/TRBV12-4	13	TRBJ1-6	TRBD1	TGTGCCAGCAGGGACAGGGAGGGATCACCCCTCCACTTT	CASRDREGSPLHF